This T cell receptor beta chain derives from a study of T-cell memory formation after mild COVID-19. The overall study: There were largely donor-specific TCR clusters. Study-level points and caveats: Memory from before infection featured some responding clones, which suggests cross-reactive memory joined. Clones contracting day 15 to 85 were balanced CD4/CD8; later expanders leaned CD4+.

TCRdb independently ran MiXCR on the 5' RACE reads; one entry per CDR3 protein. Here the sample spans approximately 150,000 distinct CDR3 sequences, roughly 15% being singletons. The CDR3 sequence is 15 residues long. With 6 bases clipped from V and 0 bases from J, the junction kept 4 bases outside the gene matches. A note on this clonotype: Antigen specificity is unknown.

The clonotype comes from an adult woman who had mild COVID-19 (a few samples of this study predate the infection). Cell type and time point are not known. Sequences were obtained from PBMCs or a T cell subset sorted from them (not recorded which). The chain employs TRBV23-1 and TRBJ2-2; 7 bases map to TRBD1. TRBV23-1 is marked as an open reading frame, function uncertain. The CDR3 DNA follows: TGCGCCAGCAGGCACGACAGGGCGAACACCGGGGAGCTGTTTTTT. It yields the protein CASRHDRANTGELFF.